This T cell receptor beta chain derives from a study of T cell changes during pregnancy in multiple sclerosis. Deletions cut 4 bases from V and 2 bases from J, with 9 bases between. In germline, CDR1 is MNHNS, CDR2 SASEGT. This CDR3 is 13 amino acids long. Assay used: immunoSEQ multiplex PCR; TCRdb lists only in-frame clones, some missing. The data show roughly 30,000 clones, about 93% seen once. V usage is TRBV6-1 and J usage is TRBJ2-7; TRBD1 might be the D (6 bases). The sequence was collected from a female donor with multiple sclerosis, enrolled in a pregnancy study. Sequences were derived from CD4+ T cells from peripheral blood mononuclear cells, sampled in the second trimester of pregnancy. Here the CDR3 reads CASSVRTAYEQYF. CDR3 nucleotides: TGTGCCAGCAGTGTGCGGACAGCCTACGAGCAGTACTTC.